The next 8 T cell receptor beta chains were all read from a single sample in a study of blood T cell repertoires in COVID-19. Sequencing was performed with immunoSEQ multiplex PCR; in TCRdb, only in-frame clones are kept and a portion is missing. The table includes about 73,000 clones, approximately 77% detected once. The sequencing input was peripheral blood. The receptors were sampled from a man in his 70s with COVID-19, enrolled during active disease.

The V and J genes are TRBV5-4 and TRBJ1-2; the D gene is possibly TRBD1 (5 bases). This CDR3 is 13 amino acids long. In germline, CDR1 is SGHNT, CDR2 YYREEE (reference sequence). Trimming left V 4 bases short and J 7 bases short, with 14 bases between. This CDR3 reads CASSPRFQGGYTF. The CDR3 DNA reads as TGTGCCAGCAGCCCTCGTTTCCAGGGTGGCTACACCTTC.

The V gene is TRBV9, the J gene TRBJ2-2; possibly TRBD1 for D (7 bases). This CDR3 contains 14 residues. Trimming shortened V by 6 bases and J by 5 bases, and 14 bases separated the two germline ends. Germline loops: CDR1 SGDLS, CDR2 YYNGEE. CDR3 residues: CASTLPGGTGELFF. The CDR3 nucleotides read TGTGCCAGCACCCTCCCAGGGGGGACCGGGGAGCTGTTTTTT.

This clone has only one observation. V and J are TRBV5-1 and TRBJ1-1; TRBD1 might be the D (5 bases). Trimming took 4 bases from V and 1 from J, leaving 11 bases between them. The CDR3 runs 14 residues. CDR1 is SGHRS, CDR2 YFSETQ, per germline. The CDR3 DNA reads TGCGCCAGCAGCGTTACTCAGGGGAACACTGAAGCTTTCTTT. Translated, it gives CASSVTQGNTEAFF. The full variable domain, its missing parts supplied by reference TRBV5-1 and TRBJ1-1, is KAGVTQTPRYLIKTRGQQVTLSCSPISGHRSVSWYQQTPGQGLQFLFEYFSETQRNKGNFPGRFSGRQFSNSRSEMNVSTLELGDSALYLCASSVTQGNTEAFFGQGTRLTVV.

The V gene is TRBV7-2, the J gene TRBJ1-1; possible D gene TRBD1, 5 bases. The germline V gene has CDR1 SGHTA and CDR2 FQGNSA. V dropped 10 bases and J dropped 1 base, with 16 bases sitting between them. The CDR3 covers 14 residues. DNA of the CDR3: TGTGCCACCAAAGCGGGGCAAACGAACACTGAAGCTTTCTTT. It specifies CATKAGQTNTEAFF.

This clone was observed a few times. This chain connects TRBV15 to TRBJ2-5; 8 bases are shared with TRBD1. Germline V lookup: CDR1 LNHNV, CDR2 YYDKDF (reference sequence). Unmatched junction bases numbered 10, after V lost 2 bases and J lost 5 bases. CDR3 length equals 16 residues. In DNA form, the CDR3 reads TGTGCCACCAGCAGATCCAGGGGGCGCCCGGGGGAGACCCAGTACTTC. Its protein is CATSRSRGRPGETQYF.

Here the CDR3 DNA reads TGTGCCAGCAGTTTTCAGGGGCTGGATGGCTACACCTTC. The encoded protein is CASSFQGLDGYTF. This rearrangement joins TRBV27 to TRBJ1-2; TRBD1 is a possible D gene (6 bases). The CDR3 has 13 amino acids. V gave up 3 bases and J gave up 6 bases, with 11 bases separating them. Germline V lookup: CDR1 MNHEY, CDR2 SMNVEV (reference sequence).

This clone has a count of ten or more. The V and J genes are TRBV28 and TRBJ2-1, with 9 positions matching TRBD1. The V gene end was trimmed by 4 bases and the J gene end by 1 base; junction bases not matched to a gene: 2. This CDR3 is built from 15 residues. In germline, CDR1 is MDHEN, CDR2 SYDVKM. CDR3 residues: CASSYDRGSYNEQFF. Here the CDR3 DNA reads TGTGCCAGCAGTTACGACAGGGGGTCCTACAATGAGCAGTTCTTC. The full variable domain, rest sourced from reference TRBV28 and TRBJ2-1, is DVKVTQSSRYLVKRTGEKVFLECVQDMDHENMFWYRQDPGLGLRLIYFSYDVKMKEKGDIPEGYSVSREKKERFSLILESASTNQTSMYLCASSYDRGSYNEQFFGPGTRLTVL.

This clone was observed a single time. The rearrangement links TRBV30 to TRBJ2-2; the D gene is possibly TRBD1 (6 bases). Deletions cut 2 bases from V and 7 bases from J, with 11 bases between. The CDR3 covers 13 residues. Germline assignment: CDR1 GTSNPN and CDR2 SVGIG (reference sequence). The CDR3 DNA reads as TGTGCCTGGAGTACAGACAGGAGCGGGGAGCTGTTTTTT. Translation: CAWSTDRSGELFF.